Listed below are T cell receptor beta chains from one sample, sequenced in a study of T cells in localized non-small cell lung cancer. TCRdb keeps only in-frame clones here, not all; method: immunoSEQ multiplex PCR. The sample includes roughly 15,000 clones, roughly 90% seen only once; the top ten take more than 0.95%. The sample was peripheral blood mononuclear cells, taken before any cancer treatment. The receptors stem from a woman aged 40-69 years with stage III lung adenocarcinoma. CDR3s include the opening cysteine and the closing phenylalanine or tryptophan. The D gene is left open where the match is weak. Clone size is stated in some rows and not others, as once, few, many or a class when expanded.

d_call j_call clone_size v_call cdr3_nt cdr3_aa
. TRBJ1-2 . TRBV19 TGTGCCAGTAGTAGACAGAACTGGTGGTCGGATGGCTACACCTTC CASSRQNWWSDGYTF
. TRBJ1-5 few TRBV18 TGTGCCAGCCAAGGACAGCTCGGTGAGCCCCAGCATTTT CASQGQLGEPQHF
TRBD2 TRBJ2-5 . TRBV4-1 TGCGCCAGCAGCCGACTAGCGGGGACCCAAGAGACCCAGTACTTC CASSRLAGTQETQYF
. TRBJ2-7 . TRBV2 TGTGCCACCAGTAGGAGTAAGGGCGAGCAGTACTTC CATSRSKGEQYF
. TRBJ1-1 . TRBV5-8 TGTGCCAGCAGCTTGCTGGTGAACACTGAAGCTTTCTTT CASSLLVNTEAFF
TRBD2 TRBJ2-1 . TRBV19 TGTGCCAGTAGTATAACGGGACTAGTTTTGAATGAGCAGTTCTTC CASSITGLVLNEQFF
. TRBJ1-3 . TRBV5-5 TGTGCCAGCAGCTTCGGGGGGGCCTCTGGAAACACCATATATTTT CASSFGGASGNTIYF
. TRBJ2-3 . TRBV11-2 TGTGCCAGCAGCCCGATCCGCGGGGGCCAACCAGATACGCAGTATTTT CASSPIRGGQPDTQYF
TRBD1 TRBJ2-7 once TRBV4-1 TGCGCCAGCAGCCCTGCCCCAAGGGGGCGCGGTAACGAGCAGTACTTC CASSPAPRGRGNEQYF
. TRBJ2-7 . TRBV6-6 TGTGCCAGCAGTCACCAATACGAGCAGTACTTC CASSHQYEQYF
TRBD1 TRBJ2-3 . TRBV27 TGTGCCAGCAGTTTGAGGGGGCCAGATACGCAGTATTTT CASSLRGPDTQYF
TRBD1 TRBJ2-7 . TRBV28 TGTGCCAGCACCACCGGCCCCAGGGGGCAAACCTACGAGCAGTACTTC CASTTGPRGQTYEQYF
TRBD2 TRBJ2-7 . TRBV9 TGTGCCAGCAGCGTAGGTGGTCTAGCGGGAGGGGAGCAGTACTTC CASSVGGLAGGEQYF
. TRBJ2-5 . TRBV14 TGTGCCAGCAGCCAAGTTGGACGCGGGGAGGAGACCCAGTACTTC CASSQVGRGEETQYF
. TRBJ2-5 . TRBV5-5 TGTGCCAGCAGCTTGAGTCAGAAAGAGACCCAGTACTTC CASSLSQKETQYF
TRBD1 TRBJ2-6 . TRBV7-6 TGTGCCAGCAGCTTAAAGGGACAGGCGACCGGGGCCAACGTCCTGACTTTC CASSLKGQATGANVLTF
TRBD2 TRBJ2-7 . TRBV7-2 TGTGCCAGCAGCCATCGGACTAGCGGGGGGAGCTCCTACGAGCAGTACTTC CASSHRTSGGSSYEQYF
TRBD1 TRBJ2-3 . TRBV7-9 TGTGCCAGCAGCTTATTTTGGGGACAGGACTCCAGACCTAGGGATACGCAGTATTTT CASSLFWGQDSRPRDTQYF
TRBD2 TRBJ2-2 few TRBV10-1 TGCGCCAGCCGGGAGGCGACCGGGGAGCTGTTTTTT CASREATGELFF
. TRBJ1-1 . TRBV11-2 TGTGCCAGCAGCCCCTGGGGGTCCTCCGTTGGTATTTCTGAAGCTTTCTTT CASSPWGSSVGISEAFF
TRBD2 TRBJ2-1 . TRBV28 TGTGCCAGCAAGCCCGGGGGGTCTTACAATGAGCAGTTCTTC CASKPGGSYNEQFF
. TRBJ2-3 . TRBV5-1 TGCGCCAGCAGCTTGGATGGGACACGGGCAGATACGCAGTATTTT CASSLDGTRADTQYF
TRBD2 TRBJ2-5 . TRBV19 TGTGCCAGTAGTCCCCTCTTAGCGGGAGGGCAAGAGACCCAGTACTTC CASSPLLAGGQETQYF
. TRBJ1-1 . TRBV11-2 TGTGCCAGCACCCCCACCTACAGGACAAGTCCCACTGAAGCTTTCTTT CASTPTYRTSPTEAFF
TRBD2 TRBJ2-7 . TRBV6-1 TGTGCCAGCAGTGAATTTGGGACTAGCTACGAGCAGTACTTC CASSEFGTSYEQYF
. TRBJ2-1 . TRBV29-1 TGCAGCGTTTCCCCCCTTGCGGAGCAGTTCTTC CSVSPLAEQFF
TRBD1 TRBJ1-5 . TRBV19 TGTGCCAGTAGGGAGGGACAGGGTGGCAATCAGCCCCAGCATTTT CASREGQGGNQPQHF
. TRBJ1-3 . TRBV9 TGTGCCAGCAGCGTAACGGGGTCAGGAGGAAACACCATATATTTT CASSVTGSGGNTIYF
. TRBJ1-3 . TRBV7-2 TGTGCCAGCAGCTTGGTCATCGGAAACACCATATATTTT CASSLVIGNTIYF
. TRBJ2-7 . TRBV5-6 TGTGCCAGCAGCCCACCGGTACAGCGCTCCTACGAGCAGTACTTC CASSPPVQRSYEQYF
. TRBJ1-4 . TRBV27 TGTGCCAGCAGTTTGCAGCCAAATGAAAAACTGTTTTTT CASSLQPNEKLFF
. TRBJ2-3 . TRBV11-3 TGTGCCAGCAGCGTGAGGGAAGATACGCAGTATTTT CASSVREDTQYF
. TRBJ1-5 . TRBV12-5 TGTGCTAGTGGTTTTTGGGGAACCAATCAGCCCCAGCATTTT CASGFWGTNQPQHF
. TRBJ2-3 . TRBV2 TGTGCCAGCAGTGAAAACAGTCTCACAGATACGCAGTATTTT CASSENSLTDTQYF
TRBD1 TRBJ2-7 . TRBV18 TGTGCCAGCCTCGCGGGGACAGGGGTTTCCTACGAGCAGTACTTC CASLAGTGVSYEQYF
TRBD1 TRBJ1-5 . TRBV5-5 TGTGCCAGCAGCCGAACCGGGACAGTCAATCAGCCCCAGCATTTT CASSRTGTVNQPQHF
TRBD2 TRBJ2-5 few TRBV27 TGTGCCAGCAGTGCCCGGGGCGGGAGGAGACAAGAGACCCAGTACTTC CASSARGGRRQETQYF
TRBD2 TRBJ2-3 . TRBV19 TGTGCCAGTAGGGATCTAGCGGGCACAGATACGCAGTATTTT CASRDLAGTDTQYF
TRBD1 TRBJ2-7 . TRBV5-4 TGTGCCAGCAGCCTCAAGGGGGACAGGGGGCAAGAGCAGTACTTC CASSLKGDRGQEQYF
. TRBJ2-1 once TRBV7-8 TGTGCCAGCAGCCAGTACTCGAGCTCCTACAATGAGCAGTTCTTC CASSQYSSSYNEQFF
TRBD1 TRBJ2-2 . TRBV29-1 TGCAGCGTTGAAGGGACAGGGAACACCGGGGAGCTGTTTTTT CSVEGTGNTGELFF
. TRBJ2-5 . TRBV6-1 TGTGCCAGCAGTCAGGGGAGCGAGACCCAGTACTTC CASSQGSETQYF
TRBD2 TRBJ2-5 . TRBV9 TGTGCCAGCAGCGTAGGCTTCCAGCGGGGGCAAGAGACCCAGTACTTC CASSVGFQRGQETQYF
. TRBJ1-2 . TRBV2 TGTGCCAGCAGGAGGGGCAGGGGAGCAGACTATGGCTACACCTTC CASRRGRGADYGYTF
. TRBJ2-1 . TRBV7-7 TGTGCCAGCAGCTCCCTCCAGGGGTCGGGCAATGAGCAGTTCTTC CASSSLQGSGNEQFF
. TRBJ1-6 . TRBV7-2 TGTGCCAGCAGCCAAGAGGGAGGGATCGGTAATTCACCCCTCCACTTT CASSQEGGIGNSPLHF
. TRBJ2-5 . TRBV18 TGTGCCAGCTCACAAAGTGGGGAGACCCAGTACTTC CASSQSGETQYF
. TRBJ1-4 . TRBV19 TGTGCCAGTAGGCGAGGGGCCAGCAATGAAAAACTGTTTTTT CASRRGASNEKLFF
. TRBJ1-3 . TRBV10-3 TGTGCCATCAGTGCGGGGACAGGAAACACCATATATTTT CAISAGTGNTIYF
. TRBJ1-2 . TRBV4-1 TGCGCCAGCAGCCTCGGTAGTGACTATGGCTACACCTTC CASSLGSDYGYTF
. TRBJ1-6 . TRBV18 TGTGCCAGCTCACCAGAGACAGGTTGGGGTTCACCCCTCCACTTT CASSPETGWGSPLHF
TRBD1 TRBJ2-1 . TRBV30 TGTGCCTGGGCGACAGGGTTAACCTACAATGAGCAGTTCTTC CAWATGLTYNEQFF
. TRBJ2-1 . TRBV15 TGTGCCACCAGGAGGGGGGGTGCCTCCTACAATGAGCAGTTCTTC CATRRGGASYNEQFF
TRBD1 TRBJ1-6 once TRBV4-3 TGCGCCAGCAGCGGACAGGGGGCAGGGTCACCCCTCCACTTT CASSGQGAGSPLHF
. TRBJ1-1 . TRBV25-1 TGTGCCAGCAGTGACGCCTGGACTGAAGCTTTCTTT CASSDAWTEAFF
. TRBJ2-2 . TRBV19 TGTGCCAGTAGTCGGGCTTTTGGCACCGGGGAGCTGTTTTTT CASSRAFGTGELFF
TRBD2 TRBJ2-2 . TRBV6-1 TGTGCCACCCTGACTAGCGCCCTACTTACCGGGGAGCTGTTTTTT CATLTSALLTGELFF